These 22 T cell receptor beta chains came from one sample sequenced in a study of identical twins. TCRdb redid the calling of the 5' RACE reads with MiXCR, one entry per CDR3 protein. Here the sample spans roughly 720,000 distinct CDR3 sequences, about 20% being singletons. The same specimen was also included in a second study, on T cells expressing NK-cell markers.

Sequences were obtained from PBMCs. The receptors derive from a young woman in good health.

The chain has TRBV7-2 and TRBJ2-1; a possible D gene is TRBD1 (7 bases). V lost 6 bases and J lost 6, with 18 bases in between. The V gene's germline CDR1 is SGHTA and CDR2 FQGNSA. This CDR3 has 15 residues. The CDR3 region is CASRIGGTVINEQFF. The CDR3 DNA follows: TGTGCCAGCAGAATTGGGGGGACAGTTATCAATGAGCAGTTCTTC.

This clonotype was counted many times. The chain employs TRBV20-1 and TRBJ1-3; perhaps TRBD1 as D (5 bases). The V end lost 5 bases, the J end lost 8 bases, and 22 bases lay between the germline ends. The germline gives CDR1 DFQATT, CDR2 SNEGSKA (reference sequence). CDR3 size: 15 residues. The CDR3 sequence is CSARDSVGLGDTIYF. CDR3 coding DNA: TGCAGTGCTCGGGACTCTGTTGGCCTCGGGGACACCATATATTTT.

This clonotype has only a few counts. The chain links TRBV6-5 to TRBJ2-7; D is perhaps TRBD2 (6 bases). The CDR3 is 15 amino acids. Per the germline V gene, CDR1 is MNHEY and CDR2 is SVGAGI. Trimming pared 2 bases from V and 1 base from J, leaving 12 bases between. In DNA, the CDR3 is TGTGCCAGCAGTTACGACCAGCGGGCTTCCTACGAGCAGTACTTC. Translating it yields CASSYDQRASYEQYF.

The rearrangement uses TRBV7-2 and TRBJ2-5; TRBD2 might be the D (6 bases). The CDR3 loop spans 16 amino acids. The germline CDR1 and CDR2 sequences are SGHTA and FQGNSA. The ends were cut back, 1 base at V and 5 bases at J, with 17 bases in the middle. The CDR3 is CASSLEGAGTFETQYF. DNA for the CDR3: TGTGCCAGCAGCTTAGAAGGTGCGGGGACCTTTGAGACCCAGTACTTC. The variable domain in full, with the rest retrieved from reference TRBV7-2 and TRBJ2-5, is GAGVSQSPSNKVTEKGKDVELRCDPISGHTALYWYRQSLGQGLEFLIYFQGNSAPDKSGLPSDRFSAERTGGSVSTLTIQRTQQEDSAVYLCASSLEGAGTFETQYFGPGTRLLVL.

The sample holds a few counts of this clonotype. The chain uses TRBV12-3 or TRBV12-4 and TRBJ2-3; D gene ambiguous. The CDR3 spans 18 residues. V shed 3 bases and J shed 0 bases, with 19 bases lying between them. This CDR3 is CASSLRLRKGGSTDTQYF. In nucleotides, the CDR3 is TGTGCCAGCAGTTTGCGGCTGCGGAAGGGCGGTAGCACAGATACGCAGTATTTT.

This clonotype was seen only a few times. V and J are TRBV20-1 and TRBJ2-3, with 7 bases that match TRBD2. The germline gives CDR1 DFQATT, CDR2 SNEGSKA (reference sequence). V dropped 8 bases and J dropped 1; count of bases not matched to a gene: 6. The CDR3 is made up of 13 amino acids. Here the CDR3 reads CSIKGGGTDTQYF. The DNA of the CDR3 is TGCAGTATTAAGGGAGGGGGCACAGATACGCAGTATTTT.

This clonotype was seen only a few times. V usage is TRBV6-2 or TRBV6-3 and J usage is TRBJ2-7; possibly TRBD2 for D (5 bases). V lost 6 bases, J lost 6 bases, and 24 bases lay in between. Germline loops: CDR1 MNHEY, CDR2 SVGEGT. This CDR3 is 16 amino acids long. CDR3 in amino acids: CASSRPPRTRIGEQYF. In DNA, the CDR3 is TGTGCCAGCAGCCGACCGCCGCGAACTAGGATTGGCGAGCAGTACTTC.

The J gene is TRBJ1-2, the V gene TRBV7-9; 8 nucleotides line up with TRBD1. Losses at the gene ends were 5 bases for V and 7 bases for J; bases not matched to a gene: 9. The CDR3 length is 14 residues. Germline V gene sequence: CDR1 SEHNR, CDR2 FQNEAQ (reference sequence). CDR3 region: CASSEWGQEGGYTF. The CDR3, as DNA: TGTGCCAGCAGCGAGTGGGGACAGGAGGGTGGCTACACCTTC.

This clonotype was recorded at least ten times. The rearrangement uses TRBV10-3 and TRBJ2-5; 7 bases are a match to TRBD2. J gave up 5 bases and V 9 bases, and 9 bases lay outside the gene matches. The CDR3 covers 13 residues. Germline-derived CDR1 and CDR2 are ENHRY and SYGVKD. The CDR3 here is CAIGLVESETQYF. CDR3 coding DNA: TGTGCCATAGGACTAGTTGAATCGGAGACCCAGTACTTC.

The chain carries TRBV2 and TRBJ2-5; the D gene is possibly TRBD2 (6 bases). V lost 2 bases and J 5 bases, leaving 15 bases between the germline ends. The CDR3 is made up of 15 amino acids. Germline V gives CDR1 SNHLY, CDR2 FYNNEI. DNA for the CDR3: TGTGCCAGCAGTGAACTTACGGGAGTGGGGGAGACCCAGTACTTC. Protein: CASSELTGVGETQYF.

This clonotype was recorded a few times. The rearrangement joins TRBV20-1 to TRBJ1-4, with unresolved D. The germline V gene has CDR1 DFQATT and CDR2 SNEGSKA (reference sequence). Trimming pared 5 bases from V and 8 bases from J, leaving 9 bases between. This CDR3 has 11 residues. CDR3 nucleotide sequence: TGCAGTGCTCAACGAGGGGAAAAACTGTTTTTT. It specifies CSAQRGEKLFF.

V and J are TRBV12-3 or TRBV12-4 and TRBJ2-7; D might be TRBD1 (6 bases). The CDR3 length is 13 residues. Trimming removed 3 bases at V and 3 bases at J, with 9 bases between. The CDR3 DNA reads as TGTGCCAGCAGTTTCCAGGGGATCTACGAGCAGTACTTC. Translation gives CASSFQGIYEQYF.

This clonotype was picked up many times. The rearrangement links TRBV20-1 to TRBJ1-2; 9 nucleotides line up with TRBD1. The CDR3 runs to 16 residues. CDR1 and CDR2 (germline): DFQATT, SNEGSKA (reference sequence). J lost 6 bases, V lost 6 bases, and 17 bases had no gene match. DNA of the CDR3: TGCAGTGCGAAGACTGACTGGGACAGGGCAAGGGATGGCTACACCTTC. This codes for CSAKTDWDRARDGYTF.

Notes on this clonotype: Compared with germline, one end of the junction differs, possibly owing to a read error. This chain links TRBV6-1 with TRBJ2-7, with TRBD1 as a possible D gene (6 bases). Germline CDR1 reads MNHNS; CDR2 reads SASEGT. The CDR3 extends over 15 amino acids. The CDR3 sequence is CASSEATGLSNEQYF. The CDR3 DNA reads TGTGCCAGCAGTGAGGCCACAGGGCTCTCCAACGAGCAGTACTTC.

V usage is TRBV7-2 and J usage is TRBJ2-4; weak D call: TRBD1 (6 bases). The CDR3 has 16 amino acids. The germline V and J ends were trimmed by 1 base and 1 base, with 11 bases remaining between them. Germline CDR1 SGHTA, CDR2 FQGNSA. The CDR3 DNA is TGTGCCAGCAGCTTAGGAAGTACAGGGGCCAAAAACATTCAGTACTTC. Protein: CASSLGSTGAKNIQYF. The entire variable domain, with the rest obtained from reference TRBV7-2 and TRBJ2-4, is as follows: GAGVSQSPSNKVTEKGKDVELRCDPISGHTALYWYRQSLGQGLEFLIYFQGNSAPDKSGLPSDRFSAERTGGSVSTLTIQRTQQEDSAVYLCASSLGSTGAKNIQYFGAGTRLSVL.

V and J are TRBV10-3 and TRBJ2-1; TRBD2 aligns across 11 bases. CDR1 ENHRY and CDR2 SYGVKD come from the germline V gene. There are 15 residues in the CDR3. After removal of 6 bases from V and 8 bases from J, the junction contained 9 bases not matched to a gene. CDR3 nucleotide sequence: TGTGCCATCAGAGGTACTAGCGGGAGTCGCTATGAGCAGTTCTTC. Protein: CAIRGTSGSRYEQFF.

This clonotype has more than one count but fewer than ten. The gene calls are TRBV5-1 and TRBJ1-1, with D possibly TRBD1 on 6 matching bases. Trimming removed 3 bases from V and 7 bases from J, with 16 bases in between. The CDR3 loop spans 14 amino acids. Germline CDR1 is SGHRS and CDR2 is YFSETQ. CDR3 DNA sequence: TGCGCCAGCAGCTCCCTGGATCGGGGGCTTGAAGCTTTCTTT. This codes for CASSSLDRGLEAFF.

The chain combines TRBV7-8 with TRBJ2-5; D possibly corresponds to TRBD2 (5 bases). The CDR3 covers 14 residues. Germline V CDR1 and CDR2: SGHVS, FQNEAQ. V lost 5 bases to trimming and J lost 7 bases, with 17 bases between them. CDR3 loop: CASSARVTSGTQYF. The CDR3 nucleotides are TGTGCCAGCAGCGCGCGGGTTACAAGCGGGACCCAGTACTTC.

In regard to this clonotype: A far larger clone is off by one base, so a read error is likely. This chain connects TRBV4-3 to TRBJ2-3, with D hard to call. Trimming left V 0 bases short and J 6 bases short, with 4 bases between. CDR3 length equals 12 residues. The V gene's germline CDR1 is LGHNA and CDR2 YSLEER. CDR3 DNA sequence: TGCGCCAGCAGCCAAGATGGTGATACGCAGTATTTT. Its translation is CASSQDGDTQYF.

Many counts were recorded for this clonotype. The germline gene is not matched at one end of the junction; a read error may be the cause. The chain links TRBV20-1 to TRBJ2-1, with D perhaps TRBD2 (7 bases). Germline loops: CDR1 DFQATT, CDR2 SNEGSKA (reference sequence). This CDR3 has 13 residues. The CDR3 region is CSAGEGGHREQFF. The CDR3 nucleotides read TGCAGTGCTGGAGAGGGGGGGCATCGGGAGCAGTTCTTC.

This clonotype was found a few times. CDR3 in DNA: TGTGCCAGCAGCTTAAGAAGCGGAACAGACACTGAAGCTTTCTTT. This translates into CASSLRSGTDTEAFF. The J gene is TRBJ1-1, the V gene TRBV7-9; no clear D. The V gene lost 2 bases and the J gene lost 3 bases, with 13 bases spanning the gap. The germline gives CDR1 SEHNR, CDR2 FQNEAQ (reference sequence). The length of the CDR3 is 15 residues.

J is TRBJ1-1 and V is TRBV11-3; D is perhaps TRBD1 (5 bases). This CDR3 has 14 amino acids. The germline gives CDR1 SGHNT, CDR2 YENEEA. V was clipped by 5 bases and J by 4 bases, with 14 bases between them. CDR3 sequence reads: CASSPIGEVTEAFF. CDR3 DNA: TGTGCCAGCAGCCCGATAGGGGAAGTCACTGAAGCTTTCTTT.